This T cell receptor (beta chain) was found in a study of CD8+CD57+ T cells in acquired aplastic anemia. Germline V gene lookup returns CDR1 LNHDA and CDR2 SQIVND (reference sequence). Trimming stripped 3 bases from V and 0 bases from J, with 12 bases between. The CDR3 totals 16 residues. TCR beta VDJ and CDR3 profiling used genomic DNA as template. From the reads, TCRdb called clonotypes with MiXCR, one entry per CDR3 protein. The repertoire holds 200,000 to 250,000 distinct CDR3 sequences, approximately 45% seen once, with about 8.3% in the top ten. It was patients with CD8+CD57+ cell expansion by flow cytometry who were chosen for sequencing. No therapy had been given to the patients at the time of blood sampling. There are many counts of this clonotype.

The V call is TRBV19, the J call TRBJ2-1, with a weak D call TRBD2 (5 bases). The sequence was obtained from a human donor with aplastic anemia. Sequenced sample: sorted CD4+, CD8+, or CD8+CD57+ T cells (not recorded which) from PBMCs. The CDR3 protein is CASSIGAESSYNEQFF. The DNA of the CDR3 is TGTGCCAGTAGTATCGGAGCGGAGAGCTCCTACAATGAGCAGTTCTTC.